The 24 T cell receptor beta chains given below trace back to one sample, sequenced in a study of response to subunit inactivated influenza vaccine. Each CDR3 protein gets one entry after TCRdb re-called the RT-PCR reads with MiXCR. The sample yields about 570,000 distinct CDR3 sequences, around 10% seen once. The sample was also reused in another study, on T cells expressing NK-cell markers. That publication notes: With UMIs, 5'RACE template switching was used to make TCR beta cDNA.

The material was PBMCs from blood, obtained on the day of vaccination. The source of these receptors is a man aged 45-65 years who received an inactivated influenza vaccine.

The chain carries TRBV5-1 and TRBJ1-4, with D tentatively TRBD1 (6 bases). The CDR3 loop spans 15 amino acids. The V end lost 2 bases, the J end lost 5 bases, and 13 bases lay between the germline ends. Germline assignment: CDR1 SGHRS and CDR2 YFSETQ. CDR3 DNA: TGCGCCAGCAGCTTAGGGTCTGGGGGCAATGAAAAACTGTTTTTT. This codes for CASSLGSGGNEKLFF. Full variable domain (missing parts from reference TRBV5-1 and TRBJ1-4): KAGVTQTPRYLIKTRGQQVTLSCSPISGHRSVSWYQQTPGQGLQFLFEYFSETQRNKGNFPGRFSGRQFSNSRSEMNVSTLELGDSALYLCASSLGSGGNEKLFFGSGTQLSVL.

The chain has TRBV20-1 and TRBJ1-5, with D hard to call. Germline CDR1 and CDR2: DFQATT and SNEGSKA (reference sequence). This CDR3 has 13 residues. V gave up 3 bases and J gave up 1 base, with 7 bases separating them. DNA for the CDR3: TGCAGTGCTAGCTACGTAAGCAATCAGCCCCAGCATTTT. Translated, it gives CSASYVSNQPQHF.

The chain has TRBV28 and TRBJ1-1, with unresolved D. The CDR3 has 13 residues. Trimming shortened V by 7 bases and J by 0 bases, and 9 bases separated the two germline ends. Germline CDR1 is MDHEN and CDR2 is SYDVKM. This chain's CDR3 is CASMKGMNTEAFF. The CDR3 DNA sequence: TGTGCCAGCATGAAGGGTATGAACACTGAAGCTTTCTTT.

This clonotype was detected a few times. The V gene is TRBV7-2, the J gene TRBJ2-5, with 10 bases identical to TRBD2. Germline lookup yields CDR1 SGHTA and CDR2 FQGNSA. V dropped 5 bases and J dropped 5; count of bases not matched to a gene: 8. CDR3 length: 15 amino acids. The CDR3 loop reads CASSRSGGAWETQYF. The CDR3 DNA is TGTGCCAGCAGCAGAAGCGGGGGGGCCTGGGAGACCCAGTACTTC.

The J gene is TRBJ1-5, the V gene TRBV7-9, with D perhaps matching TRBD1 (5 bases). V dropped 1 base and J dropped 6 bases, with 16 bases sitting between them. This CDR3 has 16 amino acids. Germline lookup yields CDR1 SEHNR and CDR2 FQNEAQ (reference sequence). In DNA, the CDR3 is TGTGCCAGCAGCTTAGGGGCCCCCGTGGGGGTTCAGCCCCAGCATTTT. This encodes CASSLGAPVGVQPQHF.

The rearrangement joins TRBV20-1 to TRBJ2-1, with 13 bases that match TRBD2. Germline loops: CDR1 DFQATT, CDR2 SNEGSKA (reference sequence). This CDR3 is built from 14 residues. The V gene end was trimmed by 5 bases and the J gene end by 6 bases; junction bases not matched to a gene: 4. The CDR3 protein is CSAPTSGRSNEQFF. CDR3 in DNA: TGCAGTGCTCCGACTAGCGGGAGGTCCAATGAGCAGTTCTTC.

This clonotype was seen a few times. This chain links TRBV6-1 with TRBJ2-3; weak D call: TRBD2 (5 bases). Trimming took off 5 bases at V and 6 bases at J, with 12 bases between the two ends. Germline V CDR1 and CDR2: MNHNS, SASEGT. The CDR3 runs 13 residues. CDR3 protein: CASSSGTVDTQYF. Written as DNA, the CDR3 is TGTGCCAGCAGTAGCGGAACAGTGGATACGCAGTATTTT.

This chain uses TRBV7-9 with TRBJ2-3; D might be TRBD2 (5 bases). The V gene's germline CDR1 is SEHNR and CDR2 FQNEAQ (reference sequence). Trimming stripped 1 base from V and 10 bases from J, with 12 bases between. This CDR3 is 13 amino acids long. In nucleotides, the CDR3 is TGTGCCAGCAGCTTAGGAGTGTTGGAGGCGCAGTATTTT. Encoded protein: CASSLGVLEAQYF.

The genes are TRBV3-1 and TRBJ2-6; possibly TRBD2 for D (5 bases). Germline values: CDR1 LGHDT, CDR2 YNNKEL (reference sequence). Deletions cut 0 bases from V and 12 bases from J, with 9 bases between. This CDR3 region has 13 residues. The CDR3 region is CASSQDAGPVLTF. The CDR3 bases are TGTGCCAGCAGCCAAGATGCGGGCCCCGTCCTGACTTTC.

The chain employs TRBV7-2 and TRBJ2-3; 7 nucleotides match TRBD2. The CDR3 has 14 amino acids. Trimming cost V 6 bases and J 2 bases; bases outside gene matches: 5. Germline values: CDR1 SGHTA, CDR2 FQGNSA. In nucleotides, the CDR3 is TGTGCCAGCAGGATGGGGGGGAACACAGATACGCAGTATTTT. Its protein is CASRMGGNTDTQYF.

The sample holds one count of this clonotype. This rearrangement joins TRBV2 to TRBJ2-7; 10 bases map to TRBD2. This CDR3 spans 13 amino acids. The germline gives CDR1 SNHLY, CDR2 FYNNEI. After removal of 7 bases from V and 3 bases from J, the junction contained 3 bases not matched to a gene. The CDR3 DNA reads TGTGCCAGCAAGCGGGAGGGTGACTACGAGCAGTACTTC. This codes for CASKREGDYEQYF.

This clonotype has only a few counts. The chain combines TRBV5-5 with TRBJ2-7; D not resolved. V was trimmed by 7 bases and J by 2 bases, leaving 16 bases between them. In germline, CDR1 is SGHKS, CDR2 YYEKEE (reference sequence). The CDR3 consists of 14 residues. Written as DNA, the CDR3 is TGTGCCAGCTCCCCTCGGGCGGACCCCTACGAGCAGTACTTC. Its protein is CASSPRADPYEQYF.

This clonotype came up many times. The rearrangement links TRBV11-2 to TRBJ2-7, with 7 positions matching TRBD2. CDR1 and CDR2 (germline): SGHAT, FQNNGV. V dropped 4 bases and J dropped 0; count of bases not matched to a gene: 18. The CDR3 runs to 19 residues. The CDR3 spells CASSYINGLLAVNSYEQYF. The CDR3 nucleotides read TGTGCCAGCAGCTATATTAATGGACTCCTAGCGGTAAACTCCTACGAGCAGTACTTC.

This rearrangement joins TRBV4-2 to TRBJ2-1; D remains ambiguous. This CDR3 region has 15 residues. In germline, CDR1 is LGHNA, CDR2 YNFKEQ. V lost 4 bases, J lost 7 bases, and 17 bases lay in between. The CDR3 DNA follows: TGTGCCAGCAGCCCCGGGCTCCTCTGCTGGAATGAGCAGTTCTTC. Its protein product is CASSPGLLCWNEQFF.

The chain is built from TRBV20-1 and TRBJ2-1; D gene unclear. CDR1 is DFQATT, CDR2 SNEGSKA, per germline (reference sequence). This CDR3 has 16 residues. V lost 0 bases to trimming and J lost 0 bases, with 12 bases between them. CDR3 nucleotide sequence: TGCAGTGCTAGAGATCTAACGGCAAGCTCCTACAATGAGCAGTTCTTC. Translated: CSARDLTASSYNEQFF.

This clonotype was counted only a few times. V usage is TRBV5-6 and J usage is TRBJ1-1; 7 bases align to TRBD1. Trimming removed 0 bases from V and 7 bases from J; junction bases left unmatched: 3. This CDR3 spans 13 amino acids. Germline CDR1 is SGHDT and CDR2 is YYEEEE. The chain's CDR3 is CASSLAQGGEAFF. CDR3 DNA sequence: TGTGCCAGCAGCTTGGCTCAGGGGGGTGAAGCTTTCTTT.

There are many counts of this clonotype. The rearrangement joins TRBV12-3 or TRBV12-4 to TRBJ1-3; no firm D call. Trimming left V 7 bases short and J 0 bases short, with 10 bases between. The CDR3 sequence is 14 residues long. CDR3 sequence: CASIKQSSGNTIYF. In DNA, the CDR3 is TGTGCCAGCATCAAGCAGAGCTCTGGAAACACCATATATTTT.

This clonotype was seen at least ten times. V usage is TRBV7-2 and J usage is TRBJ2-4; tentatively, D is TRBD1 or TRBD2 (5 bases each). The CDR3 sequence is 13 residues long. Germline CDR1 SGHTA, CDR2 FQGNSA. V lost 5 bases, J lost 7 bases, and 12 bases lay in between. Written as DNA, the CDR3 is TGTGCCAGCAGCCCAGGGACGGCGAACATTCAGTACTTC. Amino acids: CASSPGTANIQYF.

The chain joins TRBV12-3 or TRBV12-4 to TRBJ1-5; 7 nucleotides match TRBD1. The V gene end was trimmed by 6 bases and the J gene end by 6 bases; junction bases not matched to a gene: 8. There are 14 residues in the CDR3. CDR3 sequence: CASRHQGVGQPQHF. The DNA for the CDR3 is TGTGCCAGCAGACATCAGGGGGTCGGTCAGCCCCAGCATTTT.

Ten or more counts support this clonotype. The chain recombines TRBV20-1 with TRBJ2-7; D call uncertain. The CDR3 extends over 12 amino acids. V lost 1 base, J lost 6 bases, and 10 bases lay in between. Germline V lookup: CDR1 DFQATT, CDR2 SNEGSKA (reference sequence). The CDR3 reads CSARVRAAEQYF. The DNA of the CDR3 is TGCAGTGCTAGAGTAAGGGCGGCCGAGCAGTACTTC.

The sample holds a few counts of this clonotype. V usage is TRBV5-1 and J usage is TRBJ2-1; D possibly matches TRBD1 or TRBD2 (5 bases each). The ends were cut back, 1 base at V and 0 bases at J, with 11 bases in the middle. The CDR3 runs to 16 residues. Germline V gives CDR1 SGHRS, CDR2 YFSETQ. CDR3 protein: CASSLFTGPSYNEQFF. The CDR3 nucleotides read TGCGCCAGCAGCTTGTTCACGGGGCCCTCCTACAATGAGCAGTTCTTC. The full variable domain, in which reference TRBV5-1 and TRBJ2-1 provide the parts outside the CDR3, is KAGVTQTPRYLIKTRGQQVTLSCSPISGHRSVSWYQQTPGQGLQFLFEYFSETQRNKGNFPGRFSGRQFSNSRSEMNVSTLELGDSALYLCASSLFTGPSYNEQFFGPGTRLTVL.

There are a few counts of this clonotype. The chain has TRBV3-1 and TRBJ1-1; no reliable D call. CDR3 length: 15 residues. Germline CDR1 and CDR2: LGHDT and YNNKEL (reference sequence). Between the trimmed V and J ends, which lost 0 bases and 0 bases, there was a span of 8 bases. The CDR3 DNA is TGTGCCAGCAGCCAAGAAAGGCGCCTGAACACTGAAGCTTTCTTT. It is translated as CASSQERRLNTEAFF.

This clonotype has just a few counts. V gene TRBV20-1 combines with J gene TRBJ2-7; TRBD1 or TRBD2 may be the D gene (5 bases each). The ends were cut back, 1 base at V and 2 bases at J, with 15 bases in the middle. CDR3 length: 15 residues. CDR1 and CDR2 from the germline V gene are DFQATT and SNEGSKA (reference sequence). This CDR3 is CSARGVRGNTYEQYF. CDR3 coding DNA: TGCAGTGCTAGAGGGGTGAGGGGTAACACCTACGAGCAGTACTTC.

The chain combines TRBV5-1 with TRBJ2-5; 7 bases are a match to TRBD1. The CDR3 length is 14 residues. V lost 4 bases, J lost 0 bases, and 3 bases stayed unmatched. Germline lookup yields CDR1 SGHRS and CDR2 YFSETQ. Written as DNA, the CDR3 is TGCGCCAGCAGCCGGGACAGCAACCAAGAGACCCAGTACTTC. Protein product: CASSRDSNQETQYF. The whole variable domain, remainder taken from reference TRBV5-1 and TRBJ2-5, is KAGVTQTPRYLIKTRGQQVTLSCSPISGHRSVSWYQQTPGQGLQFLFEYFSETQRNKGNFPGRFSGRQFSNSRSEMNVSTLELGDSALYLCASSRDSNQETQYFGPGTRLLVL.